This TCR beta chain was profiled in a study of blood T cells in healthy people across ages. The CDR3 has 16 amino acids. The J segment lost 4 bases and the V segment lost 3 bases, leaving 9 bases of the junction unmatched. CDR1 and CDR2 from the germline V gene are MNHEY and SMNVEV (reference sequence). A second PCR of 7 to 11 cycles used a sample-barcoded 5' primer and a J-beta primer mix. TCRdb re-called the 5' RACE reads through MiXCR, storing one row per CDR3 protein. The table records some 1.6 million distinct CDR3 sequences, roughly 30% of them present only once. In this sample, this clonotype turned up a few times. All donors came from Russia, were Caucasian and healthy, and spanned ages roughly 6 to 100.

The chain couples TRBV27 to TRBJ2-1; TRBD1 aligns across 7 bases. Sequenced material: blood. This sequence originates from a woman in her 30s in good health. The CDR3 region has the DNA TGTGCCAGCAGTTTCTCATCAGGGGACAGTTACAATGAGCAGTTCTTC. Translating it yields CASSFSSGDSYNEQFF.